A selection of T cell receptor beta chains follows, all from one sample in a study of shared clonotypes between healthy human individuals. The data were produced by immunoSEQ multiplex PCR, yet TCRdb's version contains in-frame clones alone and is incomplete. This table holds about 960,000 clones, around 80% found once. Input material: memory CD4+ T cells sorted from blood. All receptors derive from a man aged 18 to 30 in good health. CDR3s leave out the opening cysteine and the closing phenylalanine or tryptophan. A D gene is named only where the DNA matches it firmly. Size is stated for part of the rows, as once, few or many counts, or as a class when the clone is expanded.

CDR3 protein,clone size,D gene,V gene
ASSPPPPNYGYT,-,-,TRBV7-2
ASSRTSGETYFSYNEQF,-,TRBD2,TRBV5-4
ASSVGTGTDTQY,-,TRBD1,TRBV9
ASSLDMGSSY,-,-,TRBV11-2
ASSFMSSYEQY,-,-,TRBV28
AWTVHMNTEAF,few,-,TRBV30
ASGQNYGYT,-,-,TRBV7-9
AAHQAFSYEQY,-,-,TRBV6-5
ASRASGQSTDTQY,-,-,TRBV5-1
ASSLGVGGYT,few,-,TRBV13
ASRHPGGE,-,TRBD2,TRBV27
ASSGLTATNTGELF,-,-,TRBV5-1
ASSLRADEQF,many,-,TRBV7-9
ASSRLLGGNTIY,-,-,TRBV6-5
ASGKLGTDTQY,few,-,TRBV10-1
ASSRDQGGIEQF,-,-,TRBV7-2
ASGFGTSADTQY,-,TRBD2,TRBV5-1
ASSYSVASTDTQY,-,-,TRBV6-6
ASSSGLAGPTDTQY,-,TRBD2,TRBV9
ASLLAGVADTQY,many,TRBD2,TRBV6-6
AIKPTSGGAGDYEQY,-,TRBD2,TRBV10-3
ASSRTGYEQF,-,-,TRBV4-2
ASSLAGAGDGYT,-,-,TRBV5-1
ASSIGRPTDTQY,many,-,TRBV27
ASSDRGYT,-,TRBD1,TRBV6-1
ASSGTDRANSPLH,-,TRBD1,TRBV5-1
ASRDRGSNSPLH,once,TRBD1,TRBV2
ASSQDVVGETQY,-,-,TRBV4-1
ASSVGERSPLH,many,-,TRBV6-1
AWSVLGQPQH,-,-,TRBV30
AIIKDRGSTEAF,few,TRBD1,TRBV10-3
ASSMQGPAYNSPLH,-,-,TRBV19